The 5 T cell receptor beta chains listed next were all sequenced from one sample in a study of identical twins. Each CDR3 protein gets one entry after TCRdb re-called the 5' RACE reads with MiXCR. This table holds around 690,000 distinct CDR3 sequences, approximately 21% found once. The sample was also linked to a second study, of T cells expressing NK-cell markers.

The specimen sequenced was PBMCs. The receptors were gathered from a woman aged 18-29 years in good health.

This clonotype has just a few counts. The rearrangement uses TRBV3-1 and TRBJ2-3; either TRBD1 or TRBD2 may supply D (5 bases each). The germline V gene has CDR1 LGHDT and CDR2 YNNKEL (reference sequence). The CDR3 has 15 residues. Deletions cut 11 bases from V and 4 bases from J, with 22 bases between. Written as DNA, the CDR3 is TGTGCCTCCAGCCAGGGTGTGAGGACTGCAGATACGCAGTATTTT. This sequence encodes CASSQGVRTADTQYF.

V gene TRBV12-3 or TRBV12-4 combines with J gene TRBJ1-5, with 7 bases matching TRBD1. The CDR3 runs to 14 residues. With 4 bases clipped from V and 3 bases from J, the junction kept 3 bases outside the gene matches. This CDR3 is CASSSGGDNQPQHF. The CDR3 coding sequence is TGTGCCAGCAGTTCAGGGGGTGACAATCAGCCCCAGCATTTT.

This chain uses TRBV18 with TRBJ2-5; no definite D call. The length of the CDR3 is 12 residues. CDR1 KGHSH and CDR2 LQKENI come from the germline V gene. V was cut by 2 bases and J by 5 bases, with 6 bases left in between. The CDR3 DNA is TGTGCCAGCTCACCAATGAATGAGACCCAGTACTTC. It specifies CASSPMNETQYF.

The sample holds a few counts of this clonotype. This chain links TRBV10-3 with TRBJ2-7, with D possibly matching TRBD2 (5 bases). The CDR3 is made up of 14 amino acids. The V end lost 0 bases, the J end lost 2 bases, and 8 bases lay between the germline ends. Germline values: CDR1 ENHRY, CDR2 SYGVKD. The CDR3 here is CAISESGRPYEQYF. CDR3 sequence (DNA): TGTGCCATCAGTGAGTCAGGGAGACCCTACGAGCAGTACTTC.

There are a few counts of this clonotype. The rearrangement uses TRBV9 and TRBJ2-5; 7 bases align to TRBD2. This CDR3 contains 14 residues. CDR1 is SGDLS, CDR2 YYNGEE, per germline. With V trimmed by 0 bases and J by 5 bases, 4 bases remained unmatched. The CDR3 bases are TGTGCCAGCAGCGTAGGCGGGAGTCAGGAGACCCAGTACTTC. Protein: CASSVGGSQETQYF.